This T cell receptor (beta chain) derives from a study of blood T cells in healthy people across ages. Study results and limitations: Unknown donor CMV status possibly confounded expanded clonotype changes. When one million T cells were used, diversity estimates were thought to be underestimates.

Concerning this clonotype: Its specificity is not known.

Then a second PCR, running about 7 to 11 cycles, was carried out with a sample-barcoded 5' primer and a J-beta primer mix. The template-switch adaptor was a 5' adaptor with 12 random nucleotides. It tagged each cDNA molecule. TCRdb re-called the 5' RACE reads with MiXCR, one entry per CDR3 protein. This sample has more than 800,000 distinct CDR3 sequences; 29% occur once, and the top ten carry 15% to 20%. The TCR was taken from a woman aged 80 or over in good health. Input material: blood.

The CDR3 region is CASSLWTGRRIKEETQYF. Written as DNA, the CDR3 is TGTGCCAGCAGTTTGTGGACAGGGAGGAGGATTAAGGAAGAGACCCAGTACTTC. V is TRBV11-2 and J is TRBJ2-5, with TRBD1 matching over 8 bases. The CDR3 length is 18 residues. Germline V CDR1 and CDR2: SGHAT, FQNNGV. Losses at the gene ends were 6 bases for V and 3 bases for J; bases not matched to a gene: 18.